This T cell receptor beta chain was identified during a study of OX40 agonist ivuxolimab in advanced cancers. Study-wide background: Dosing consisted of intravenous ivuxolimab at 0.01 to 10 mg/kg every 2 weeks.

V shed 0 bases and J shed 10 bases, with 10 bases lying between them. CDR1 and CDR2 from the germline V gene are LGHNA and YSLEER. The CDR3 is 13 residues long. Turning to this clone: Its antigen remains unidentified.

Points from the study as a whole: In a subset of nonresponders, normalized T-cell clonal expansion was also low. Circulating CD4+ and CD8+ T cells showed clonal expansion by week 6 at 0.1 to 3.0 mg/kg.

TCRdb's table, derived via immunoSEQ multiplex PCR, lists solely in-frame clones and lacks some. The sample records around 56,000 clones, around nine tenths being singletons. This clonotype was sampled from an adult with an advanced solid tumor such as melanoma, head and neck, liver or kidney cancer. The source material was CD4+ or CD8+ T cells sorted from blood, sampled in a trial of the OX40 agonist ivuxolimab. This sequence joins TRBV4-3 and TRBJ2-1; D unclear. The CDR3 loop reads CASSQDDLREQFF. In nucleotides, the CDR3 is TGCGCCAGCAGCCAAGATGACCTACGGGAGCAGTTCTTC.